These 23 T cell receptor beta chains came from one sample sequenced in a study of response to subunit inactivated influenza vaccine. TCRdb independently ran MiXCR on the RT-PCR reads; one entry per CDR3 protein. The data contain approximately 680,000 distinct CDR3 sequences, more than 15% of them singletons. The sequencing here drew on PBMCs from blood, taken about 13 days after vaccination. All receptors derive from a man over 45 who received an inactivated influenza vaccine.

Ten or more counts support this clonotype. The rearrangement joins TRBV5-1 to TRBJ1-3; D is undetermined. Germline V lookup: CDR1 SGHRS, CDR2 YFSETQ. V was cut by 0 bases and J by 0 bases, with 4 bases left in between. The CDR3 extends over 14 amino acids. CDR3 sequence: CASSLGTSGNTIYF. CDR3 nucleotide sequence: TGCGCCAGCAGCTTGGGCACCTCTGGAAACACCATATATTTT.

The chain employs TRBV5-1 and TRBJ2-3; 14 bases fit TRBD2. The CDR3 totals 18 residues. Germline V CDR1 and CDR2: SGHRS, YFSETQ. V trimming: 4 bases; J trimming: 1 base; junction bases outside the gene matches: 8. In DNA form, the CDR3 reads TGCGCCAGCAGCGTTGGACTAGCGGGAGGAGGGGGCACAGATACGCAGTATTTT. Translation: CASSVGLAGGGGTDTQYF.

This clonotype showed up many times. This chain joins TRBV5-5 and TRBJ2-7; either TRBD1 or TRBD2 may fit D (5 bases each). The CDR3 is 14 residues long. Trimming removed 2 bases at V and 2 bases at J, with 11 bases between. Germline loops: CDR1 SGHKS, CDR2 YYEKEE (reference sequence). Written as DNA, the CDR3 is TGTGCCAGCAGCTTATCGGGACGAGCCTACGAGCAGTACTTC. Protein: CASSLSGRAYEQYF.

The chain is built from TRBV11-2 and TRBJ2-7, with TRBD1 matching 9 bases. Germline V gives CDR1 SGHAT, CDR2 FQNNGV. This CDR3 is built from 15 residues. Trimming removed 5 bases from V and 2 bases from J; junction bases left unmatched: 7. The CDR3 DNA reads TGTGCCAGCAGCGACTACAGGGGGCGAACCTACGAGCAGTACTTC. This translates into CASSDYRGRTYEQYF.

The gene calls are TRBV4-3 and TRBJ2-3, with 8 bases that match TRBD2. CDR1 and CDR2 (germline): LGHNA, YSLEER. The CDR3 length is 15 residues. V gave up 0 bases and J gave up 6 bases; unmatched junction bases: 5. CDR3 bases: TGCGCCAGCAGCCAAGAGTCTAGCGGGTTCGATACGCAGTATTTT. Its translation is CASSQESSGFDTQYF.

This clonotype has just a few counts. The chain couples TRBV5-5 to TRBJ1-2, with no clear D. The CDR3 totals 13 residues. CDR1 and CDR2 from the germline V gene are SGHKS and YYEKEE (reference sequence). Trimming pared 4 bases from V and 7 bases from J, leaving 14 bases between. The CDR3 region has the DNA TGTGCCAGCAGCCCCGGGCCGACTTTTGGCTACACCTTC. This translates into CASSPGPTFGYTF.

The V call is TRBV20-1, the J call TRBJ1-6; 8 nucleotides agree with TRBD1. With 4 bases clipped from V and 7 bases from J, the junction kept 3 bases outside the gene matches. The germline gives CDR1 DFQATT, CDR2 SNEGSKA (reference sequence). The CDR3 is 13 amino acids. As DNA, the CDR3 is TGCAGTGCTACAGACAGGGGAAATTCACCCCTCCACTTT. This gives the protein CSATDRGNSPLHF.

This clonotype has only a few counts. J is TRBJ2-7 and V is TRBV4-3; TRBD1 matches 11 bases. In germline, CDR1 is LGHNA, CDR2 YSLEER. V was clipped by 0 bases and J by 5 bases; unmatched bases: 9. The CDR3 spans 17 residues. The CDR3 spells CASSQDLRTGGIDEQYF. The CDR3 region has the DNA TGCGCCAGCAGCCAAGATCTTAGGACAGGGGGCATCGACGAGCAGTACTTC.

V is TRBV12-3 or TRBV12-4 and J is TRBJ2-1, with D unresolved. V was shortened by 9 bases and J by 4 bases, with 7 bases between the two germline ends. The CDR3 is made up of 11 amino acids. This chain's CDR3 is CASAVYNEQFF. The DNA for the CDR3 is TGTGCCAGTGCAGTATACAATGAGCAGTTCTTC.

J is TRBJ2-1 and V is TRBV10-3, with 7 bases lining up with TRBD2. The CDR3 runs to 14 residues. V dropped 4 bases and J dropped 7; count of bases not matched to a gene: 7. CDR1 is ENHRY and CDR2 is SYGVKD in the germline V gene. The CDR3 DNA is TGTGCCATCAGTGCGGCGGGGGAGCGGAATGAGCAGTTCTTC. Its translation: CAISAAGERNEQFF.

This clonotype was found a few times. This chain links TRBV28 with TRBJ2-7; 8 bases agree with TRBD1. Germline trimming cut 4 bases from V and 3 bases from J; bases unmatched to any gene: 8. Germline CDR1 is MDHEN and CDR2 is SYDVKM. The CDR3 length is 15 residues. The CDR3 loop is CASSSTGELSYEQYF. The CDR3 DNA follows: TGTGCCAGCAGTTCGACAGGGGAGCTTAGCTACGAGCAGTACTTC.

This chain uses TRBV20-1 with TRBJ2-7; TRBD1 agrees at 9 bases. The junction had 10 bases not matched to a gene; V was cut back by 3 bases and J by 4 bases. The CDR3 contains 15 residues. From germline, CDR1 is DFQATT and CDR2 SNEGSKA (reference sequence). Here the CDR3 DNA reads TGCAGTGCTAGTCCTAGGGGGACAGGGCGGTACGAGCAGTACTTC. It translates to CSASPRGTGRYEQYF.

This clonotype has at least ten counts. The CDR3 sequence is CSVDIGGNYEQYF. CDR3 coding DNA: TGCAGCGTTGATATAGGGGGCAACTACGAGCAGTACTTC. This chain joins TRBV29-1 and TRBJ2-7, with 7 positions matching TRBD1. After removal of 3 bases from V and 3 bases from J, the junction contained 5 bases not matched to a gene. Germline V lookup: CDR1 SQVTM, CDR2 ANQGSEA. This CDR3 is 13 amino acids long.

In this sample, this clonotype turned up a few times. V usage is TRBV7-9 and J usage is TRBJ1-5; D remains ambiguous. Germline V gene lookup returns CDR1 SEHNR and CDR2 FQNEAQ (reference sequence). Trimming took off 4 bases at V and 0 bases at J, with 10 bases between the two ends. This CDR3 is 15 amino acids long. The CDR3 DNA reads TGTGCCAGCAGCTCCGGAGCCGGTAGCAATCAGCCCCAGCATTTT. Amino acid sequence: CASSSGAGSNQPQHF.

This clonotype was detected only a few times. The chain carries TRBV11-2 and TRBJ2-3; possibly TRBD1 for D (6 bases). Germline CDR1 is SGHAT and CDR2 is FQNNGV. The CDR3 loop spans 16 amino acids. The ends were cut back, 0 bases at V and 6 bases at J, with 16 bases in the middle. CDR3 protein: CASSLEMTGDFDTQYF. The CDR3 DNA is TGTGCCAGCAGCTTAGAAATGACAGGTGATTTTGATACGCAGTATTTT. The whole variable domain, remainder taken from reference TRBV11-2 and TRBJ2-3, is EAGVAQSPRYKIIEKRQSVAFWCNPISGHATLYWYQQILGQGPKLLIQFQNNGVVDDSQLPKDRFSAERLKGVDSTLKIQPAKLEDSAVYLCASSLEMTGDFDTQYFGPGTRLTVL.

This clonotype turned up a few times. This chain links TRBV7-3 with TRBJ2-1, with a tentative D call TRBD2 (6 bases). The length of the CDR3 is 15 residues. Germline CDR1 is SGHTA and CDR2 is FQGTGA. With 1 base removed from V and 4 bases from J, the gap between germline ends came to 11 bases. Written as DNA, the CDR3 is TGTGCCAGCAGCTTAAGCGGAGGGAAGTACAATGAGCAGTTCTTC. Amino acid sequence: CASSLSGGKYNEQFF. Supplemented by reference TRBV7-3 and TRBJ2-1, the full variable domain reads GAGVSQTPSNKVTEKGKYVELRCDPISGHTALYWYRQSLGQGPEFLIYFQGTGAADDSGLPNDRFFAVRPEGSVSTLKIQRTERGDSAVYLCASSLSGGKYNEQFFGPGTRLTVL.

This clonotype was seen repeatedly, ten times or more. V and J are TRBV6-5 and TRBJ2-7; 13 bases map to TRBD2. Trimming cost V 2 bases and J 2 bases; bases outside gene matches: 12. In germline, CDR1 is MNHEY, CDR2 SVGAGI. The CDR3 totals 19 residues. DNA for the CDR3: TGTGCCAGCAGTTACACCGAAGTACCCGGGACTAGCGGGACCTACGAGCAGTACTTC. The encoded protein is CASSYTEVPGTSGTYEQYF.

This clonotype was observed a few times. V gene TRBV5-6 combines with J gene TRBJ1-2; D is uncertain. Deletions cut 4 bases from V and 8 bases from J, with 24 bases between. The CDR3 is made up of 16 amino acids. Germline V gives CDR1 SGHDT, CDR2 YYEEEE. Written as DNA, the CDR3 is TGTGCCAGCAGCCCAACGGACGGATTGCCCGGAAGAGGCTACACCTTC. Translated: CASSPTDGLPGRGYTF.

The chain combines TRBV10-3 with TRBJ2-7; 10 bases are shared with TRBD2. The CDR3 spans 13 residues. Germline V gene lookup returns CDR1 ENHRY and CDR2 SYGVKD. After removal of 4 bases from V and 4 bases from J, the junction contained 1 base not matched to a gene. CDR3 amino acids: CAISGGLAYEQYF. The CDR3 region has the DNA TGTGCCATCAGTGGGGGACTAGCGTACGAGCAGTACTTC.

This clonotype has more than one count but fewer than ten. The chain recombines TRBV6-1 with TRBJ2-7; the D gene is possibly TRBD1 (6 bases). V was shortened by 7 bases and J by 3 bases, with 13 bases between the two germline ends. The germline CDR1 and CDR2 sequences are MNHNS and SASEGT. This CDR3 has 13 residues. This CDR3 reads CASIYGRGYEQYF. The CDR3 nucleotides are TGTGCCAGCATCTATGGCAGGGGCTACGAGCAGTACTTC.

The chain recombines TRBV6-2 or TRBV6-3 with TRBJ1-5; D is perhaps TRBD1 (5 bases). The CDR3 covers 15 residues. Trimming pared 5 bases from V and 6 bases from J, leaving 17 bases between. The germline V gene encodes CDR1 MNHEY and CDR2 SVGEGT. Here the CDR3 DNA reads TGTGCCAGCAGTCGGACAATCGGCGGGACTCAGCCCCAGCATTTT. It is translated as CASSRTIGGTQPQHF.

This chain uses TRBV28 with TRBJ2-7, with TRBD2 identical over 14 bases. This CDR3 is built from 15 residues. Germline V gene data show CDR1 as MDHEN and CDR2 as SYDVKM. The ends lost 6 bases at V and 6 bases at J; junction bases unmatched: 7. CDR3 in DNA: TGTGCCAGCAGGCACCCGGGACTAGCGGGAGTCGAGCAGTACTTC. Translation: CASRHPGLAGVEQYF. The full variable domain, rest sourced from reference TRBV28 and TRBJ2-7, is DVKVTQSSRYLVKRTGEKVFLECVQDMDHENMFWYRQDPGLGLRLIYFSYDVKMKEKGDIPEGYSVSREKKERFSLILESASTNQTSMYLCASRHPGLAGVEQYFGPGTRLTVT.

The rearrangement uses TRBV20-1 and TRBJ2-7; 9 bases align to TRBD2. Germline lookup yields CDR1 DFQATT and CDR2 SNEGSKA (reference sequence). The CDR3 runs to 13 residues. V was pared by 6 bases and J by 0 bases, with 3 bases of the junction left unmatched. The CDR3 sequence is CSAAGGSSYEQYF. The CDR3 DNA reads TGCAGTGCGGCGGGGGGGAGCTCCTACGAGCAGTACTTC.